This TCR beta chain was sequenced in a study of monozygotic twins with inflammatory bowel disease (dated by TCRdb to the late 2010s). Concerning the study at large: A total of approximately 28 monozygotic twin pairs were included in the full study, comprising nine German pairs (four IBD-concordant, five IBD-discordant) and 19 IBD-discordant Danish pairs. Each individual had, on average, about 151 000 unique TCRalpha sequences and 181 000 unique TCRbeta sequences available for analysis. The search for disease-associated traits relied mainly on comparing IBD patients with their genetically identical healthy co-twins within discordant pairs. What the study reported, not specific to this receptor: TCRbeta repertoire diversity, by inverse Simpson index, was decreased in IBD patients compared with their healthy co-twins. IBD patients shared fewer clonotypes with other individuals than healthy twins did, most markedly in patients showing signs of disease activity. Different T cell subtypes could not be distinguished in the analysis. The results gave no support for a single strong signal or clonotype linked to IBD. Differing immunosuppressive treatments among patients may have added background noise and inter-individual variability to the repertoires. No difference in repertoire similarity was observed between concordant and discordant twins, possibly owing to limited statistical power.

A word on this clonotype: The specificity of this receptor is unknown.

Library preparation was by 5' RACE. The input for every TCR library was around 3,600 ng of total RNA. For each sample, cDNA synthesis with SMARTScribe reverse transcriptase was split into eight separate reactions. Unique molecular identifiers containing a 6-nucleotide sample barcode were introduced through template switching during cDNA synthesis. Two nested PCRs of approximately 16 and 10 cycles amplified the TCRalpha and TCRbeta cDNA, and bead purification followed each PCR. Before amplification, the cDNA was treated with uracil DNA-glycosylase and purified using the QIAquick PCR purification kit. The second PCR was the step at which Illumina TruSeq-compatible adapters and sample-specific barcodes were added. Library quality and concentration were checked on TapeStation and Qubit, and libraries were pooled at roughly 5.1 ng each. Sequencing of the pooled libraries was done on an Illumina HiSeq2500 single-index Rapid Run using custom sequencing primers and 2 x 100 bp reads. In the authors' own workflow: PCR and sequencing errors were corrected by UMI-based consensus assembly using MiGEC version 1.2.6. MiXCR version 2.1.1 was used to carry out V(D)J alignment, clonotype assembly and CDR3 extraction. To normalise gene usage, clonotype sharing and MAIT/NKT TCR abundance, the top 1000, 10 000 and 20 000 clonotypes in each sample were analysed. After downsampling to 27 000 UMIs, diversity was calculated as the inverse Simpson index using the vegan R package. Paired Mann-Whitney U tests were applied to discordant twin pairs, with Benjamini-Hochberg correction for multiple testing. TCRdb reprocessed the reads; each CDR3 protein sequence makes one entry, and DNA is unavailable. The V and J calls shown here were made by TCRdb, not taken from the authors' results. The table for this sample lists about 380,000 distinct CDR3 sequences. The ten largest clonotypes hold 2.5% to 3% of the sample.

The CDR3, cysteine through phenylalanine, is 18 amino acids long. The nucleotide record is missing. CDR1 SGHRS and CDR2 YFSETQ were looked up in the germline V gene. A roughly 2.5 ml peripheral blood sample was drawn into PAXgene tubes per donor and stored at -80°C. Without any T cell sorting, total RNA was extracted from whole blood using the PAXgene blood miRNA kit on an automated QIAcube. Deep TCRalpha and TCRbeta repertoire profiling with unique molecular barcoding was performed on peripheral blood of monozygotic twin pairs concordant or discordant for inflammatory bowel disease. Smoking habits were recorded for all twin pairs, with individuals classified as current, former or never smokers.

The specimen sequenced was blood. The receptor chain draws on TRBV5-1 and TRBJ2-6; TCRdb calls TRBD1, which cannot be checked without DNA. The sequence came from a human donor with ulcerative colitis or Crohn's disease, or a healthy co-twin of an affected twin (not recorded which). The CDR3 region: CASSLGGQAPSGANVLTF.